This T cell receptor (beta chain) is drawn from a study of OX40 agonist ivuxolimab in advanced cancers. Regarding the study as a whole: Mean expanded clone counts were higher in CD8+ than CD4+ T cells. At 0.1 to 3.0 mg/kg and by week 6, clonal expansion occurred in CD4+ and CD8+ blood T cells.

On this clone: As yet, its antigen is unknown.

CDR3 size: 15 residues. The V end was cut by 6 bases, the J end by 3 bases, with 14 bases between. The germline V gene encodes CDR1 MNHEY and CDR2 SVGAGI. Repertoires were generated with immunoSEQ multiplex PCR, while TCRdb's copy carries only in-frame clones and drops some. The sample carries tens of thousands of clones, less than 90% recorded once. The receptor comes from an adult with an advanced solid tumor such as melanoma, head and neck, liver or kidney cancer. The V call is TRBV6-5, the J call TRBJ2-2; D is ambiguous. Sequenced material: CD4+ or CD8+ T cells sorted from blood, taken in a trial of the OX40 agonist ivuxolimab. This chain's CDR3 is CASRPTGVYTGELFF. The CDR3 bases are TGTGCCAGCAGACCCACGGGCGTTTACACCGGGGAGCTGTTTTTT.